The T cell receptor (beta chain) under discussion was sequenced for a study of blood T cell repertoires in COVID-19 (dated by TCRdb to 2018 to 2020). Background on the whole study: Collaborator samples came from the United States, Italy and Spain and covered acute and convalescent phases of COVID-19. Samples were obtained from the ongoing ImmuneRACE study (first 160 participants) and from 1,254 subjects provided by 6 global collaborators. The prospective study material was composed of cDNA or gDNA derived from T cells, B-cell-depleted T cells, or PBMCs. Sample metadata almost always included a de-identified subject ID, COVID-19 status, age in years and sex. Where available, HLA class I and class II types were taken from metadata supplied by the sample provider and were not determined by assay-based typing. The repertoires were released in a freely available public database intended as a resource for research on the immune response to SARS-CoV-2. The dataset comprised deeply sampled blood TCRbeta repertoires from subjects exposed to, actively infected with, or recovered from COVID-19. Overall results and qualifications from the work: The amount of clinical and demographic metadata varied by source and participant and was provided uncurated.

About this clone: Its binding antigen is unknown. No base-level quality is on record; no much larger clone is a single base apart.

Each collaborating institution followed its own protocols to collect whole blood in K2EDTA tubes. Collaborator samples were shipped for TCRbeta analysis as frozen whole blood, isolated PBMCs, or DNA extracted from either sample type. Spanning cysteine to phenylalanine, the CDR3 consists of 16 amino acids. This entry keeps only the CDR3 DNA: 48 bases, framed from base 1. From the germline V gene, CDR1 is SNHLY and CDR2 is FYNNEI. V and J lose 5 bases and 0 bases, and a span of 15 bases separates them. The immunoSEQ Assay, a bias-controlled multiplex PCR, was used to amplify TCRbeta CDR3 regions from genomic DNA. The authors processed their data as follows. The number of nucleated cells in each sample was estimated from the amplification of reference gene primers within the assay. To quantify the absolute abundance of each unique TCRbeta CDR3 rearrangement, sequence reads were collapsed and filtered. For each sample, productive Simpson clonality was calculated as the square root of Simpson's diversity index across productive rearrangements. What TCRdb holds here is the immuneACCESS table cut down to in-frame rearrangements. Part of the clones is not present; checked against another copy, under half of the missing clones reflect an unresolved V gene, and the others are unexplained. For V, J and clone size, that table is used; D and trimming come from the DNA. Counted in this sample were 400,000 to 450,000 clones; 80% to 90% of them appeared once. The biggest ten clones account for under 1.5% of the sample.

The receptor comes from a woman aged 25 to 39 with active or convalescent COVID-19. The chain uses TRBV2 and TRBJ2-3; the D region possibly corresponds to TRBD2 (5 bases align). The sample comprised peripheral blood. The bases are TGTGCCAGCAGTACCGGACTGGCAACAAGCACAGATACGCAGTATTTT. The resulting protein is CASSTGLATSTDTQYF. Reference TRBV2 and TRBJ2-3 proteins supply the regions before and after the CDR3; the full variable domain is: EPEVTQTPSHQVTQMGQEVILRCVPISNHLYFYWYRQILGQKVEFLVSFYNNEISEKSEIFDDQFSVERPDGSNFTLKIRSTKLEDSAMYFCASSTGLATSTDTQYFGPGTRLTVL.